A single T cell receptor beta chain is shown here with its context. Its matching antigen is unknown. TCRdb analysed the reads with MiXCR anew, one entry per CDR3 protein. The table shows 200,000 to 300,000 distinct CDR3 sequences, with over 8% occurring only once. The trim removed 5 bases at V and 4 bases at J, leaving 4 bases unmatched. CDR3 length: 14 amino acids. From germline, CDR1 is SGHTA and CDR2 FQGNSA. This sample stems from a study of T cell repertoires in cytomegalovirus infection. General observations from the study: It was HLA-C-restricted CMV-specific TCR beta clonotypes that dominated the response ex vivo. Cumulative public TCR beta family frequency identified CMV carriers with the relevant HLA.

Sequencing was carried out using PBMCs. This chain connects TRBV7-2 to TRBJ2-3, with TRBD2 matching over 9 bases. The origin of this receptor is a human donor in good health (CMV status not recorded). Some clones in this sample may be carry-over from other donors' samples. The DNA for the CDR3 is TGTGCCAGCAGCCAGACTAGCGGTTCAGATACGCAGTATTTT. This encodes CASSQTSGSDTQYF.